Sequencing of this T cell receptor beta chain was carried out in a study of T-cell memory formation after mild COVID-19 listed by TCRdb under 2021. With regard to the full study: TCR sequence clusters from the two donors were found to be largely donor specific. Longitudinal TCRalpha and TCRbeta repertoire sequencing tracked T-cell clones expanding and contracting after mild COVID-19 in a couple of donors. The cohort was made up of two young adult volunteers, one female and one male, who were previously healthy.

These reads were obtained on an Illumina NovaSeq 6000. Using 5'RACE with constant-segment primers, TCRalpha and TCRbeta cDNA libraries were constructed, with sample barcodes and unique molecular identifiers added in the process. RNA was extracted from every sample with Trizol reagent. Library amplification was performed in two PCR steps, and a second sample barcode and Illumina TruSeq adapters were introduced in the second step. Sequencing of the libraries was done on an Illumina NovaSeq, producing 2 x 150 bp paired-end reads. As for the authors' bioinformatics: Reads were demultiplexed and collapsed into UMI-guided consensus sequences with migec v1.2.7. Using mixcr v2.1.11, UMI consensuses were aligned to TRA and TRB V and J templates and then assembled into clonotypes. Expanded or contracted clonotypes were those called significant by both edgeR and NoisET, with noise models trained on biological replicates. For edgeR calls, the thresholds were a false discovery rate-adjusted p below 0.01 and a log2 fold-change of 1. As an exploratory analysis of dynamics, max-normalized trajectories of the 1000 most abundant clonotypes were examined by PCA with hierarchical clustering. The CD4 or CD8 phenotype of responding clones was assigned using the separately sequenced CD4+ and CD8+ repertoires. TCRdb reran the public reads through fastp at Q25 and MiXCR, keeping productive beta chains. Here each entry gathers all rows of one CDR3 protein and keeps the most common genes and DNA. TCRdb's processing, not the authors' own work, is the source of the V and J calls. This sample holds about 350,000 distinct CDR3 sequences; roughly an eighth were observed only once. 20% to 25% of the sample lies in the top ten.

PBMCs were isolated by Ficoll-Paque density gradient centrifugation. V drops 0 bases and J drops 6 bases, leaving 12 bases in between. CDR1 SGHTA and CDR2 FQGNSA are derived from the germline V gene. The CDR3 sequence holds 16 residues, the cysteine and phenylalanine included. The entry retains the CDR3 DNA only, 48 bases that are in frame from base 1. This clonotype has just a few counts. The specificity of this receptor is unknown. Base quality data are lacking; no much larger clone is found one base away. What the work shows at the level of the full study, not this receptor alone: The study covered only two mild cases, and larger cohorts including severe cases with pre-infection samples were considered necessary. Balanced CD4/CD8 phenotypes were observed for clones contracting from day 15 to 85, whereas a bias towards CD4+ was observed for a second wave of clones expanding from day 15 to 37. SARS-CoV-2 specificity of the second-wave clones peaking on day 37 was not confirmed. The detection of some responding clones in pre-infection memory suggests that pre-existing cross-reactive memory T cells joined the SARS-CoV-2 response. Contracting CD4+ clones were located mainly in the CM and EM memory subsets, whereas CD8+ clones were found to be enriched in EMRA.

The rearranged segments are TRBV7-2 and TRBJ1-6; the D gene is perhaps TRBD1, from 5 matching bases. This clonotype originated in a man in his late teens or twenties who had mild COVID-19 (a few samples of this study predate the infection). The sample titles of this study are shuffled in the database, so cell type and time point are left out; the donor was told from shared clones. Material for sequencing was PBMCs or a T cell subset sorted from them (not recorded which). The CDR3 protein: CASSLAGPILNSPLHF. The DNA sequence is given as TGTGCCAGCAGCTTAGCGGGGCCCATCCTTAATTCACCCCTCCACTTT.